This paragraph reports one TCR beta chain. Investigators isolated RNA and reverse transcribed it into cDNA to act as the sequencing template. TCRdb's table, derived via immunoSEQ multiplex PCR, lists solely in-frame clones and lacks some. The sample holds 93,000 or so clones; approximately 90% are singletons and the top ten take 8.5% to 14%. Treatment indicated: oral pan-JAK inhibitor, 5-10 mg twice daily. The data were obtained in a study of CD8+ T cells in alopecia areata. The CDR3 length is 13 residues. CDR1 is SNHLY and CDR2 is FYNNEI in the germline V gene. Trimming cost V 1 base and J 6 bases, with 9 bases left between them.

Here the sequenced sample was CD8+ T cells sorted from blood, taken at approximately week 34, from a patient treated with tofacitinib. The chain links TRBV2 to TRBJ1-2; D remains ambiguous. The receptor was derived from a human donor with alopecia areata. The CDR3, as DNA: TGTGCCAGCAGTGAAGGGCAGGTTAATGGCTACACCTTC. Amino acids: CASSEGQVNGYTF.